The next 30 T cell receptor beta chains were all read from a single sample in a study of monozygotic twins with inflammatory bowel disease (dated by TCRdb to the late 2010s). The library was made by 5' RACE. TCRdb records Illumina HiSeq 2500 as the sequencer. Each entry corresponds to one CDR3 protein sequence from reads that TCRdb reprocessed, and DNA is not given. This sample's table carries fewer than 400,000 distinct CDR3 sequences. The ten largest account for 5.6% of the sample. Sequenced: blood. The receptors were gathered from a human donor with ulcerative colitis or Crohn's disease, or a healthy co-twin of an affected twin (not recorded which).

The chain has TRBV5-5 and TRBJ2-5; TCRdb gives TRBD2 as the D gene, but with no DNA this cannot be confirmed. The V gene's germline CDR1 is SGHKS and CDR2 YYEKEE (reference sequence). This CDR3 is built from 16 residues. CDR3 region: CASSLIAGGNQETQYF.

The rearrangement links TRBV7-2 to TRBJ1-1; TCRdb's assignment of TRBD1 cannot be checked, as there is no DNA. CDR3 length: 12 residues. Germline V lookup: CDR1 SGHTA, CDR2 FQGNSA. The CDR3: CASSPPGTEAFF.

This chain's CDR3 is CASSTPSREPNIQYF. The V and J genes are TRBV6-1 and TRBJ2-4; the TCRdb call, TRBD2, lacks DNA for checking. CDR3 length: 15 residues. The germline CDR1 and CDR2 sequences are MNHNS and SASEGT.

This rearrangement joins TRBV4-3 to TRBJ2-7; the D call of TRBD1 rests on TCRdb alone, since no DNA is present to check it. Per the germline V gene, CDR1 is LGHNA and CDR2 is YSLEER. This CDR3 contains 15 residues. The CDR3 protein is CASSQVATGTYEQYF.

V is TRBV28 and J is TRBJ2-7; absent DNA, TCRdb's TRBD2 call cannot be checked. The CDR3 contains 14 residues. Germline V CDR1 and CDR2: MDHEN, SYDVKM. CDR3 residues: CASTLPGGRYEQYF.

The chain uses TRBV10-3 and TRBJ2-5; lacking DNA, the TRBD1 call made by TCRdb goes unchecked. Per the germline V gene, CDR1 is ENHRY and CDR2 is SYGVKD. The CDR3 loop spans 16 amino acids. The chain's CDR3 is CAISDTGTPYQETQYF.

V usage is TRBV12-3 or TRBV12-4 and J usage is TRBJ1-3; the D call of TRBD1 rests on TCRdb alone, since no DNA is present to check it. This CDR3 is built from 13 residues. The CDR3 protein is CASIPDGGNTIYF.

The chain carries TRBV5-6 and TRBJ2-1. CDR3 length equals 14 residues. Germline V gene data show CDR1 as SGHDT and CDR2 as YYEEEE. CDR3 loop: CASERPSSYNEQFF.

The CDR3 region is CASSSTSDEQFF. The chain employs TRBV28 and TRBJ2-1. Germline values: CDR1 MDHEN, CDR2 SYDVKM. This CDR3 comprises 12 residues.

J is TRBJ2-5 and V is TRBV7-3; TCRdb indicates TRBD1, and absent DNA this call remains unverified. The CDR3 contains 16 residues. Germline V CDR1 and CDR2: SGHTA, FQGTGA. The CDR3 spells CASSLIGGVEQETQYF.

The chain links TRBV7-2 to TRBJ2-7; lacking DNA, the TRBD1 call made by TCRdb goes unchecked. Germline values: CDR1 SGHTA, CDR2 FQGNSA. This CDR3 has 14 residues. Here the CDR3 reads CASSIGGGRYEQYF.

The chain has TRBV3-1 and TRBJ2-1; absent DNA, TCRdb's TRBD2 call cannot be checked. The V gene's germline CDR1 is LGHDT and CDR2 YNNKEL (reference sequence). This CDR3 is 12 amino acids long. The CDR3 region is CASRTRYNEQFF.

The rearrangement links TRBV7-9 to TRBJ1-6. CDR1 SEHNR and CDR2 FQNEAQ come from the germline V gene (reference sequence). This CDR3 has 14 residues. CDR3 protein: CASSLGDLNSPLHF.

The J gene is TRBJ2-1, the V gene TRBV6-5. Germline CDR1 MNHEY, CDR2 SVGAGI. The CDR3 runs to 11 residues. The CDR3: CASNYGGEQFF.

The chain recombines TRBV6-5 with TRBJ2-7; there is no DNA to check the TCRdb D call of TRBD1. This CDR3 region has 18 residues. Germline V gene sequence: CDR1 MNHEY, CDR2 SVGAGI. CDR3 in amino acids: CASSYTFDRAELRYEQYF.

V and J are TRBV7-9 and TRBJ2-1; TCRdb returns TRBD2, unconfirmable since there is no DNA. CDR1 SEHNR and CDR2 FQNEAQ come from the germline V gene (reference sequence). The CDR3 has 14 residues. CDR3 region: CASSLAKRGGEQFF.

The chain recombines TRBV12-3 or TRBV12-4 with TRBJ2-1; TCRdb returns TRBD1, unconfirmable since there is no DNA. This CDR3 is built from 18 residues. This CDR3 reads CASRSFLLRDRGKNEQFF.

The chain employs TRBV5-1 and TRBJ1-1. Germline CDR1 is SGHRS and CDR2 is YFSETQ. The CDR3 is 13 residues long. CDR3 sequence reads: CASSLSDNPEAFF.

The chain joins TRBV19 to TRBJ1-5. The germline V gene encodes CDR1 LNHDA and CDR2 SQIVND (reference sequence). This CDR3 is 13 amino acids long. The CDR3 region is CASSIWGAQPQHF.

The chain recombines TRBV6-2 or TRBV6-3 with TRBJ2-1; the TCRdb call, TRBD1, lacks DNA for checking. The CDR3 spans 11 residues. Germline V gives CDR1 MNHEY, CDR2 SVGEGT. CDR3 sequence reads: CASRQVNEQFF.

CDR3 in amino acids: CASSRLITNTEAFF. This sequence joins TRBV7-9 and TRBJ1-1. CDR3 length: 14 residues. Germline CDR1 reads SEHNR; CDR2 reads FQNEAQ (reference sequence). The entire variable domain, with the rest obtained from reference TRBV7-9 and TRBJ1-1, is as follows: DTGVSQNPRHKITKRGQNVTFRCDPISEHNRLYWYRQTLGQGPEFLTYFQNEAQLEKSRLLSDRFSAERPKGSFSTLEIQRTEQGDSAMYLCASSRLITNTEAFFGQGTRLTVV.

The rearrangement joins TRBV24-1 to TRBJ1-2; TCRdb indicates TRBD1, and absent DNA this call remains unverified. Germline CDR1 is KGHDR and CDR2 is SFDVKD. The CDR3 consists of 15 residues. This chain's CDR3 is CATSGELSGSYGYTF.

The V call is TRBV29-1, the J call TRBJ1-1. The CDR3 is 13 residues long. Germline CDR1 is SQVTM and CDR2 is ANQGSEA. The chain's CDR3 is CSVSTGDYTEAFF.

This chain uses TRBV20-1 with TRBJ2-5; TCRdb designates TRBD2, a call that cannot be tested without DNA. The V gene's germline CDR1 is DFQATT and CDR2 SNEGSKA (reference sequence). The CDR3 length is 13 residues. This CDR3 is CSARRVGLETQYF.

The rearrangement uses TRBV12-3 or TRBV12-4 and TRBJ2-1; the TRBD1 assignment by TCRdb is unverifiable without DNA. The CDR3 has 12 residues. This CDR3 reads CASSSGAGEQFF.

The chain is built from TRBV12-3 or TRBV12-4 and TRBJ1-2; no DNA is available, so the TRBD1 call from TCRdb remains unchecked. The CDR3 has 14 residues. This chain's CDR3 is CASSTRGRNHGYTF.

The chain employs TRBV7-2 and TRBJ2-7; absent DNA, TCRdb's TRBD2 call cannot be checked. The germline gives CDR1 SGHTA, CDR2 FQGNSA. This CDR3 comprises 15 residues. CDR3 sequence reads: CASSERALLGDEQYF.

The chain combines TRBV9 with TRBJ1-2. CDR3 length equals 15 residues. The germline CDR1 and CDR2 sequences are SGDLS and YYNGEE. The CDR3 sequence: CASSPSPTEPYGYTF.

The rearrangement links TRBV28 to TRBJ2-7; TCRdb outputs TRBD1, but without DNA this stays unchecked. The CDR3 is 14 residues long. CDR1 MDHEN and CDR2 SYDVKM come from the germline V gene. The CDR3 loop is CASSLVGQAHEQYF.

The gene calls are TRBV7-8 and TRBJ2-4; the D gene TCRdb calls, TRBD2, cannot be checked with no DNA. CDR1 is SGHVS, CDR2 FQNEAQ, per germline. The CDR3 has 19 amino acids. The CDR3 here is CASSLWRLAGGQAKNIQYF.